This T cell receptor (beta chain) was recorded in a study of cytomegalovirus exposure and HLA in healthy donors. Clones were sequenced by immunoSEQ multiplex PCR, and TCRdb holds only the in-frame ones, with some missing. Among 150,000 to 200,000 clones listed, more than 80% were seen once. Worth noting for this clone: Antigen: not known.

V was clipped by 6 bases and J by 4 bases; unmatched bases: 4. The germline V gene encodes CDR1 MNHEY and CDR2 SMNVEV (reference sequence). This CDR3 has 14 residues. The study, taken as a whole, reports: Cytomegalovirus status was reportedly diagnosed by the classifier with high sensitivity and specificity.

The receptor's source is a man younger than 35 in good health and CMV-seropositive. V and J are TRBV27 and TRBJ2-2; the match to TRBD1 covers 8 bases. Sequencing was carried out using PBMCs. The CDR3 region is CASRDRGGTGELFF. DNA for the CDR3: TGTGCCAGCAGAGACAGGGGTGGCACCGGGGAGCTGTTTTTT.